This T cell receptor (beta chain) is drawn from a study of control samples from healthy donors and cancer patients. The table lists this clone with a few counts. Produced via immunoSEQ multiplex PCR; TCRdb's table is partial and in-frame only. The sample holds 110,000 to 150,000 clones, 90% to 95% seen once. The CDR3 loop spans 14 amino acids. CDR1 and CDR2 from the germline V gene are SEHNR and FQNEAQ (reference sequence). V shed 3 bases and J shed 2 bases, with 10 bases lying between them. The material sequenced was PBMCs. The V and J genes are TRBV7-9 and TRBJ1-2; a possible D gene is TRBD1 (5 bases). This sequence originates from a man in his 60s with colorectal cancer. DNA of the CDR3: TGTGCCAGCAGCTTCACTGGGGACAACTATGGCTACACCTTC. Translated: CASSFTGDNYGYTF.